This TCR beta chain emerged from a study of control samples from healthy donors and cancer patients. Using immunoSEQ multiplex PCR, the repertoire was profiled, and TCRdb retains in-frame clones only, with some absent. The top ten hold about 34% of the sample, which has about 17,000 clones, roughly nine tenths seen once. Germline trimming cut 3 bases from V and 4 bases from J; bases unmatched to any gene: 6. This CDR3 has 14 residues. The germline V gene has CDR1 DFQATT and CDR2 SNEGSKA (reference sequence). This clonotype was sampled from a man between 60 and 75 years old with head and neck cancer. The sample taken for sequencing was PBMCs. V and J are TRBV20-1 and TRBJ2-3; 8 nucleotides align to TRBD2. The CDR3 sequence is CSASVSGIPDTQYF. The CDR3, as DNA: TGCAGTGCTAGTGTTAGCGGGATCCCAGATACGCAGTATTTT.